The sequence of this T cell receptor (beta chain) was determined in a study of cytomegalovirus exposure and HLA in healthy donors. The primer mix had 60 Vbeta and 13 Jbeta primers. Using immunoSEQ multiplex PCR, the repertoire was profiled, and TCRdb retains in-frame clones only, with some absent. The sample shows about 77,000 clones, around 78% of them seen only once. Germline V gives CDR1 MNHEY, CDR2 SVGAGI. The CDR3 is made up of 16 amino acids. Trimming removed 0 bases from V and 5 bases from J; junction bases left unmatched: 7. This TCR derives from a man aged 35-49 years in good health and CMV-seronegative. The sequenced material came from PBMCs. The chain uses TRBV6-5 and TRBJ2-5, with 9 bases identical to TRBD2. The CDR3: CASSYSIGLAGETQYF. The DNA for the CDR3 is TGTGCCAGCAGTTACTCGATAGGGCTAGCGGGGGAGACCCAGTACTTC.